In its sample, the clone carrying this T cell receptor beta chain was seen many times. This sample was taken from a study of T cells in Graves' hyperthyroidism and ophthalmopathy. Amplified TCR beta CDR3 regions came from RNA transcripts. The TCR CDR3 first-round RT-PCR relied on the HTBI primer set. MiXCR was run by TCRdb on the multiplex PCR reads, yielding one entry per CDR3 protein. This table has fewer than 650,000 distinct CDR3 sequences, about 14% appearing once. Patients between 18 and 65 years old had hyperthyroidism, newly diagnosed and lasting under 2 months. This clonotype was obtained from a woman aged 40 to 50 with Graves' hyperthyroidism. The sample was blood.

The CDR3 coding sequence is TGTGCCAGCAGCTTAAGGGCAACTAGCGGGAGGTTCGGGGAGACCCAGTACTTC. It is translated as CASSLRATSGRFGETQYF. V usage is TRBV11-2 and J usage is TRBJ2-5; TRBD2 aligns across 12 bases. Germline lookup yields CDR1 SGHAT and CDR2 FQNNGV. There are 18 residues in the CDR3. Losses at the gene ends were 2 bases for V and 5 bases for J; bases not matched to a gene: 12.